A selection of T cell receptor beta chains follows, all from one sample in a study of memory CD8 T cells in hepatitis C reinfection. This table comes from immunoSEQ multiplex PCR, and its TCRdb copy is limited to in-frame clones, with some not included. Here the sample spans tens of thousands of clones, roughly nine tenths being singletons. Sequencing used naive CD8+ T cells sorted from blood. These receptors all come from a man aged 18 to 35 with hepatitis C virus infection. Each CDR3 is given with its conserved first and last residue. D genes are given only for firm matches. Size tells how often a clone was seen (once, few, many) or the class of an expanded clone, and some rows leave it out.

J | size | V | D | DNA | CDR3
TRBJ2-7 | once | TRBV27 | TRBD2 | TGTGCCAGCAGCCCCGAGCCCGGACTAGCGGGAGCCTACGAGCAGTACTTC | CASSPEPGLAGAYEQYF
TRBJ2-7 | NA | TRBV5-4 | NA | TGTGCCAGCAGCTTGACGGGAAGCTCCTACGAGCAGTACTTC | CASSLTGSSYEQYF
TRBJ2-1 | NA | TRBV7-9 | TRBD2 | TGTGCCAGCAGCTCACTCTGGGATGCGGGGGGGCTTGGCAATGAGCAGTTCTTC | CASSSLWDAGGLGNEQFF
TRBJ2-1 | NA | TRBV2 | TRBD2 | TGTGCCAGCAACGGGCAAAAAGGACTAGCGGGAATTAGGGATGAGCAGTTCTTC | CASNGQKGLAGIRDEQFF
TRBJ2-7 | once | TRBV27 | TRBD1 | TGTGCCAGCAGGCCGGGACAGAGCTCCTACGAGCAGTACTTC | CASRPGQSSYEQYF
TRBJ1-2 | NA | TRBV6-5 | NA | TGTGCCAGCAGTCCTGGGCCTCGTTCCTACTATGGCTACACCTTC | CASSPGPRSYYGYTF
TRBJ2-1 | once | TRBV10-3 | TRBD1 | TGTGCCATCAGTGAGGAAGTGACAGGGTTGGGGAATGAGCAGTTCTTC | CAISEEVTGLGNEQFF
TRBJ1-6 | once | TRBV6-1 | NA | TGTGCCAGCAGTGAAGTCCTGGCGGGCTCCTATAATTCACCCCTCCACTTT | CASSEVLAGSYNSPLHF
TRBJ2-3 | NA | TRBV15 | TRBD1 | TGTGCCACCAGCAGTGGACAGGGAACAGATACGCAGTATTTT | CATSSGQGTDTQYF
TRBJ1-2 | few | TRBV4-3 | NA | TGCGCCAGCAGCCAAGAGGCACAGGTGGAAGTCTATGGCTACACCTTC | CASSQEAQVEVYGYTF
TRBJ1-1 | NA | TRBV19 | TRBD1 | TGTGCCACGCGGACAGGGGCTGAAGCTTTCTTT | CATRTGAEAFF
TRBJ2-3 | NA | TRBV4-1 | NA | TGCGCCAGCAGCCGGCGAGGGGATACGCAGTATTTT | CASSRRGDTQYF
TRBJ2-1 | NA | TRBV10-3 | TRBD2 | TGTGCCATCAACGAACGGGGGGACTACAATGAGCAGTTCTTC | CAINERGDYNEQFF
TRBJ1-5 | NA | TRBV5-1 | NA | TGCGCCAGCAGCCGCCTCGGGAATCAGCCCCAGCATTTT | CASSRLGNQPQHF
TRBJ1-2 | NA | TRBV5-1 | NA | TGCGCCAGCAGCTCTCCGGACAGTTCCTATGGCTACACCTTC | CASSSPDSSYGYTF
TRBJ2-1 | NA | TRBV13 | NA | TGTGCCAGCAGCCCGACCCTGCCGGAGGTGCAGTTCTTC | CASSPTLPEVQFF
TRBJ2-7 | NA | TRBV5-1 | NA | TGCGCCAGCAGCCTCGTCACCGGGACTTCCTACGAGCAGTACTTC | CASSLVTGTSYEQYF
TRBJ2-1 | NA | TRBV27 | TRBD2 | TGTGCCACCAGGGGCCTAGCGGGCAATGAGCAGTTCTTC | CATRGLAGNEQFF
TRBJ2-7 | once | TRBV6-1 | NA | TGTGCCAGCAGTCCCCTGGGAGGTGGCATCTACGAGCAGTACTTC | CASSPLGGGIYEQYF
TRBJ2-5 | NA | TRBV6-5 | TRBD2 | TGTGCCAGCAGTTATGGTACTAGCGGGAGGGCTGAGACCCAGTACTTC | CASSYGTSGRAETQYF
TRBJ2-1 | NA | TRBV28 | TRBD1 | TGTGCCAGCAGCGCCGGGACAGCCTTTAACAATGAGCAGTTCTTC | CASSAGTAFNNEQFF
TRBJ2-7 | NA | TRBV5-4 | TRBD2 | TGTGCCAGCAGCTTCCTAGCGGGAGGCCCCTACGAGCAGTACTTC | CASSFLAGGPYEQYF
TRBJ2-2 | NA | TRBV27 | TRBD2 | TGTGCCAGCAAAGTATCGCGGGAGGCGGTTACCGGGGAGCTGTTTTTT | CASKVSREAVTGELFF
TRBJ2-1 | NA | TRBV13 | NA | TGTGCCAGCAGCTTACTCCAAATTCGTTCCGGCAATGAGCAGTTCTTC | CASSLLQIRSGNEQFF
TRBJ2-1 | NA | TRBV7-9 | NA | TGTGCCAGCAGCTTTGTGTGGGAGGACTACAATGAGCAGTTCTTC | CASSFVWEDYNEQFF
TRBJ2-2 | NA | TRBV7-7 | TRBD1 | TGTGCTAGCAGCTTAGAGGCAGGGGGCGGCACCGGGGAGCTGTTTTTT | CASSLEAGGGTGELFF
TRBJ2-1 | NA | TRBV5-1 | TRBD1 | TGCGCCAGCAGCTTGGAACAGGGGGCCTACAATGAGCAGTTCTTC | CASSLEQGAYNEQFF
TRBJ1-1 | NA | TRBV10-1 | TRBD1 | TGCGCCAGCCTAGTAGTGGGACAGGGGAAAAACACTGAAGCTTTCTTT | CASLVVGQGKNTEAFF
TRBJ1-1 | few | TRBV27 | NA | TGTGCCAGCAGACGGACCACTAGGAACACTGAAGCTTTCTTT | CASRRTTRNTEAFF
TRBJ2-1 | NA | TRBV19 | TRBD2 | TGTGCCAGTAGTAGAAGAGCGGGGGGACGGGGCGATGAGCAGTTCTTC | CASSRRAGGRGDEQFF
TRBJ2-1 | NA | TRBV9 | NA | TGTGCCAGCAGCGGGACAGCAAGGAGCTCCTACAATGAGCAGTTCTTC | CASSGTARSSYNEQFF
TRBJ1-5 | few | TRBV6-5 | NA | TGTGCCAGCAGTCCTCAGGGTAACAATCAGCCCCAGCATTTT | CASSPQGNNQPQHF
TRBJ2-1 | NA | TRBV5-1 | NA | TGCGCCAGCAGAGGGGACTTAAGTTTCGATGAGCAGTTCTTC | CASRGDLSFDEQFF
TRBJ1-5 | NA | TRBV19 | TRBD1 | TGTGCCAGTAGCCTGGGACAGCTCAATCAGCCCCAGCATTTT | CASSLGQLNQPQHF
TRBJ1-2 | NA | TRBV5-8 | TRBD1 | TGTGCCAGCAGCTTAACAGGGGCAAGGGGCTACACCTTC | CASSLTGARGYTF
TRBJ2-7 | NA | TRBV5-4 | NA | TGTGCCAGCAGCATATCGGACACCTACGAGCAGTACTTC | CASSISDTYEQYF
TRBJ2-5 | NA | TRBV18 | NA | TGTGCCAGCTCACTTCGACTCGACTCCCCGCAAGAGACCCAGTACTTC | CASSLRLDSPQETQYF
TRBJ2-3 | NA | TRBV9 | NA | TGTGCCAGCAGCCTCGAATCCGGGACTGGAGATGTCCGAGATACGCAGTATTTT | CASSLESGTGDVRDTQYF
TRBJ2-1 | NA | TRBV7-9 | TRBD2 | TGTGCCAGCAGCCCACGGACTAGCGGGTTCTACAATGAGCAGTTCTTC | CASSPRTSGFYNEQFF
TRBJ1-4 | NA | TRBV9 | NA | TGTGCCAGCAGCGTAGCAGGAGGACTTAATGAAAAACTGTTTTTT | CASSVAGGLNEKLFF
TRBJ2-7 | NA | TRBV29-1 | TRBD1 | TGCAGCGTTGTGAGGCAGGGGGCGGACGAGCAGTACTTC | CSVVRQGADEQYF
TRBJ2-1 | NA | TRBV4-1 | NA | TGCGCCAGCAGCCCCTCTCAACTAGCAGAAGAATACAATGAGCAGTTCTTC | CASSPSQLAEEYNEQFF
TRBJ2-1 | NA | TRBV9 | TRBD1 | TGTGCCAGCAGCGTCGGACAGGGGAGTTGGGAGCAGTTCTTC | CASSVGQGSWEQFF
TRBJ2-5 | NA | TRBV2 | TRBD2 | TGTGCCAGCAGTGAATCCGGGGGGGGCTACCAAGAGACCCAGTACTTC | CASSESGGGYQETQYF
TRBJ2-1 | NA | TRBV7-9 | NA | TGTGCCAGCAGCCCCCGGACAGACTACAATGAGCAGTTCTTC | CASSPRTDYNEQFF
TRBJ2-7 | NA | TRBV15 | NA | TGTGCCACCCGCAAAAGGCCGATAGGGAGGCCATCAATATCATATCTTTCCTACGAGCAGTACTTC | CATRKRPIGRPSISYLSYEQYF
TRBJ1-3 | NA | TRBV28 | TRBD1 | TGTGCCAGCAGTCTCGACAGGGGGAGGACAGGAAACACCATATATTTT | CASSLDRGRTGNTIYF
TRBJ2-1 | NA | TRBV19 | NA | TGTGCCAGTACCGACAGACACGCGAGCTCCTACAATGAGCAGTTCTTC | CASTDRHASSYNEQFF
TRBJ2-1 | NA | TRBV6-1 | TRBD2 | TGTGCCAGCAGTGAGGTCCTAGCGGGAGGGCTCATTGAGCAGTTCTTC | CASSEVLAGGLIEQFF
TRBJ2-2 | NA | TRBV7-2 | NA | TGTGCCAGCAGCTACCCCCGGGCGGGAACGATTAGCGGGGAGCTGTTTTTT | CASSYPRAGTISGELFF
TRBJ2-7 | NA | TRBV5-4 | NA | TGTGCCAGCAGCCCATGGGGGCGAACCTACGAGCAGTACTTC | CASSPWGRTYEQYF